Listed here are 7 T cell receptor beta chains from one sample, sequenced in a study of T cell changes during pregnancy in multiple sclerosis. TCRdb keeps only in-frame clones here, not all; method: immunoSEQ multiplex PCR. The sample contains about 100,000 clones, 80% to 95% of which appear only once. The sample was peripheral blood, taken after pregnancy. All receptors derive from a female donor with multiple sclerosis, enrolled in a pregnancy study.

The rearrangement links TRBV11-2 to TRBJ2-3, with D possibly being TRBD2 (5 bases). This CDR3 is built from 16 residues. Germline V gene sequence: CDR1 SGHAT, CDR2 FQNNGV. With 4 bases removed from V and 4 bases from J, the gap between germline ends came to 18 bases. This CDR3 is CASSSSEAKGADTQYF. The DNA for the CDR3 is TGTGCCAGCAGCTCCTCGGAGGCAAAGGGCGCAGATACGCAGTATTTT.

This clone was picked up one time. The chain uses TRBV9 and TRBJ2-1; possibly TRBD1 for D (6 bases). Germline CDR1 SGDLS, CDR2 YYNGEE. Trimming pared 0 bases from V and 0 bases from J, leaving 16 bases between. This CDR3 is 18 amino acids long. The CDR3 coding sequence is TGTGCCAGCAGCGTAGCCCCGTCCGGGACAAGCTCCTACAATGAGCAGTTCTTC. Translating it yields CASSVAPSGTSSYNEQFF.

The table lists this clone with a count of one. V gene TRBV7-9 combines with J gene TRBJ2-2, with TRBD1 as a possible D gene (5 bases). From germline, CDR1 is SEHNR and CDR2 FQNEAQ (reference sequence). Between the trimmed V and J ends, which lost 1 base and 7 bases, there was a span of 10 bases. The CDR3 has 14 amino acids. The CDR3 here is CASSLDWGLGELFF. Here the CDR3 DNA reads TGTGCCAGCAGCTTAGATTGGGGCCTCGGGGAGCTGTTTTTT.

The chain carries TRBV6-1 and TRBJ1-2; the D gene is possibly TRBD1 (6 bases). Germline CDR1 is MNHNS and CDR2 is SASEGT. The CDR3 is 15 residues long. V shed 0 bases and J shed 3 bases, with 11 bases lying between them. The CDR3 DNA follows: TGTGCCAGCAGTGAAGCGCGAGGGGGGGACTATGGCTACACCTTC. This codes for CASSEARGGDYGYTF.

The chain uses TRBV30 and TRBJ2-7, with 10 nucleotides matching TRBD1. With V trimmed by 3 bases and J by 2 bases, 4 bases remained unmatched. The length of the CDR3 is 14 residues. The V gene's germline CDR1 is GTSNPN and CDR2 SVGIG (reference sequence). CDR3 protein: CAWRAGTGAYEQYF. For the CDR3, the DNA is TGTGCCTGGAGGGCTGGGACAGGGGCCTACGAGCAGTACTTC.

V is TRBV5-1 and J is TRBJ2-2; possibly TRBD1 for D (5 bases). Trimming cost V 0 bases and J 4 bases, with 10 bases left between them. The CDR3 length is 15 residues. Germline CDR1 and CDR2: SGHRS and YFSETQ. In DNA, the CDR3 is TGCGCCAGCAGCTTGGTTAGGGGCGGCACCGGGGAGCTGTTTTTT. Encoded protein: CASSLVRGGTGELFF.

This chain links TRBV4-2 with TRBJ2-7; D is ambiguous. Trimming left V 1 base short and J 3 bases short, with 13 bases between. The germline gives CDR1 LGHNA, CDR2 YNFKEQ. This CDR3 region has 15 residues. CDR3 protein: CASSQVGTASYEQYF. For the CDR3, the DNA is TGTGCCAGCAGCCAAGTGGGCACGGCGAGCTACGAGCAGTACTTC.